The rows below give T cell receptor beta chains drawn from one sample of a study of blood T cells in healthy people across ages. TCRdb re-derived calls from the 5' RACE reads in MiXCR, one entry per CDR3 protein. The top ten clones hold 13% of a sample with hundreds of thousands of distinct CDR3 sequences, approximately 35% of them seen once. What was sequenced was blood. These receptors came from a young man in good health. CDR3s include the opening cysteine and the closing phenylalanine or tryptophan. The D gene is left open where the match is weak. The size field is filled for only some rows; it gives once, few, many or a size class.

CDR3 protein: CASSVAGRADTQYF
CDR3 DNA: TGTGCCAGCAGCGTGGCGGGGAGGGCCGATACGCAGTATTTT
clone size: .
V gene: TRBV12-3/TRBV12-4
D gene: TRBD2
J gene: TRBJ2-3

CDR3 protein: CASSIALAGVTGELFF
CDR3 DNA: TGTGCCAGCAGTATCGCACTAGCGGGGGTCACCGGGGAGCTGTTTTTT
clone size: .
V gene: TRBV2
D gene: TRBD2
J gene: TRBJ2-2

CDR3 protein: CASRAGSSYNEQFF
CDR3 DNA: TGTGCCAGCAGGGCTGGAAGCTCCTACAATGAGCAGTTCTTC
clone size: many
V gene: TRBV28
D gene: .
J gene: TRBJ2-1

CDR3 protein: CASRGDLNTEAFF
CDR3 DNA: TGTGCCAGCAGGGGAGACCTGAACACTGAAGCTTTCTTT
clone size: .
V gene: TRBV25-1
D gene: .
J gene: TRBJ1-1

CDR3 protein: CASSSRDRGSLRYEQYF
CDR3 DNA: TGTGCCAGCAGCTCCCGGGACAGGGGATCGTTGCGCTACGAGCAGTACTTC
clone size: .
V gene: TRBV5-6
D gene: TRBD1
J gene: TRBJ2-7

CDR3 protein: CASSQDSARVNGDTQYF
CDR3 DNA: TGCGCCAGCAGCCAAGATTCGGCCAGGGTTAACGGGGATACGCAGTATTTT
clone size: few
V gene: TRBV4-3
D gene: .
J gene: TRBJ2-3

CDR3 protein: CASQRSGRESYEQYF
CDR3 DNA: TGTGCCAGCCAAAGAAGCGGGAGGGAATCCTACGAGCAGTACTTC
clone size: .
V gene: TRBV6-1
D gene: TRBD2
J gene: TRBJ2-7

CDR3 protein: CSAGGPGSEKLFF
CDR3 DNA: TGCAGTGCCGGGGGACCGGGAAGTGAAAAACTGTTTTTT
clone size: few
V gene: TRBV20-1
D gene: .
J gene: TRBJ1-4

CDR3 protein: CASSGVGSVNEKLFF
CDR3 DNA: TGTGCCAGCAGTGGGGTCGGGAGCGTAAATGAAAAACTGTTTTTT
clone size: .
V gene: TRBV2
D gene: .
J gene: TRBJ1-4

CDR3 protein: CASSAGTSGAHEQFF
CDR3 DNA: TGTGCCAGCAGCGCCGGGACTAGTGGGGCCCATGAGCAGTTCTTC
clone size: .
V gene: TRBV5-6
D gene: TRBD2
J gene: TRBJ2-1

CDR3 protein: CASSLSLDRGDEGSPLHF
CDR3 DNA: TGTGCCAGCAGCTTGTCTTTGGACAGGGGGGACGAGGGATCACCCCTCCACTTT
clone size: .
V gene: TRBV5-4
D gene: TRBD1
J gene: TRBJ1-6

CDR3 protein: CASSLADALYNEQFF
CDR3 DNA: TGTGCCAGCAGCTTGGCGGACGCGCTCTACAATGAGCAGTTCTTC
clone size: many
V gene: TRBV7-6
D gene: .
J gene: TRBJ2-1

CDR3 protein: CASSRTGGASLSTIYF
CDR3 DNA: TGTGCCAGCAGCCGAACAGGGGGCGCGAGCTTGAGCACCATATATTTT
clone size: once
V gene: TRBV6-6
D gene: TRBD1
J gene: TRBJ1-3

CDR3 protein: CSVGQGAVGYTF
CDR3 DNA: TGCAGCGTTGGACAGGGGGCTGTCGGCTACACCTTC
clone size: .
V gene: TRBV29-1
D gene: TRBD1
J gene: TRBJ1-2

CDR3 protein: CASSRLSGTDAYNEQFF
CDR3 DNA: TGTGCCAGCAGTAGACTTTCCGGGACAGACGCCTACAATGAGCAGTTCTTC
clone size: .
V gene: TRBV12-3/TRBV12-4
D gene: TRBD1
J gene: TRBJ2-1

CDR3 protein: CAWSVSNDQPQHF
CDR3 DNA: TGTGCCTGGAGTGTAAGCAACGATCAGCCCCAGCATTTT
clone size: few
V gene: TRBV30
D gene: .
J gene: TRBJ1-5

CDR3 protein: CSARVPPADNEQFF
CDR3 DNA: TGCAGTGCTAGAGTCCCCCCAGCGGACAATGAGCAATTCTTC
clone size: .
V gene: TRBV20-1
D gene: .
J gene: TRBJ2-1

CDR3 protein: CASSGYVQGTYNEQFF
CDR3 DNA: TGCGCCAGCAGCGGGTATGTACAGGGTACCTACAATGAGCAGTTCTTC
clone size: .
V gene: TRBV5-1
D gene: .
J gene: TRBJ2-1

CDR3 protein: CASGLVPTSYEQYF
CDR3 DNA: TGTGCTAGTGGTTTGGTACCCACCTCCTACGAGCAGTACTTC
clone size: many
V gene: TRBV12-5
D gene: .
J gene: TRBJ2-7

CDR3 protein: CASSSGLAGTTDTQYF
CDR3 DNA: TGTGCCAGCTCATCCGGACTAGCCGGGACCACAGATACGCAGTATTTT
clone size: many
V gene: TRBV18
D gene: TRBD2
J gene: TRBJ2-3

CDR3 protein: CASSSASGRTDTQYF
CDR3 DNA: TGCGCCAGCAGCTCCGCTAGCGGGCGCACAGATACGCAGTATTTT
clone size: many
V gene: TRBV5-1
D gene: TRBD2
J gene: TRBJ2-3

CDR3 protein: CASSPEDRRGKSYNEQFF
CDR3 DNA: TGTGCCAGCAGCCCCGAGGACCGGCGCGGAAAATCCTACAATGAGCAGTTCTTC
clone size: few
V gene: TRBV11-2
D gene: .
J gene: TRBJ2-1

CDR3 protein: CASSSPGLSSYNEQFF
CDR3 DNA: TGTGCCAGCAGCTCTCCGGGACTCAGCTCCTACAATGAGCAGTTCTTC
clone size: .
V gene: TRBV7-2
D gene: .
J gene: TRBJ2-1

CDR3 protein: CASSPEGGQHEKLFF
CDR3 DNA: TGTGCCAGCAGCCCGGAGGGGGGACAACATGAAAAACTGTTTTTT
clone size: .
V gene: TRBV5-5
D gene: .
J gene: TRBJ1-4

CDR3 protein: CASSLAGAPGREQYF
CDR3 DNA: TGTGCCAGCAGCTTAGCAGGAGCCCCAGGTAGAGAGCAGTACTTC
clone size: .
V gene: TRBV7-8
D gene: .
J gene: TRBJ2-7

CDR3 protein: CASSESRTGPRATNEKLFF
CDR3 DNA: TGTGCCAGCAGTGAATCCCGCACAGGGCCTCGCGCAACTAATGAAAAACTGTTTTTT
clone size: few
V gene: TRBV25-1
D gene: .
J gene: TRBJ1-4

CDR3 protein: CATSRGWGDRDNQPQHF
CDR3 DNA: TGTGCCACCAGCAGAGGATGGGGAGACAGGGACAATCAGCCCCAGCATTTT
clone size: .
V gene: TRBV15
D gene: TRBD1
J gene: TRBJ1-5

CDR3 protein: CSARQDRENTEAFF
CDR3 DNA: TGCAGTGCTAGGCAGGACAGAGAGAACACTGAAGCTTTCTTT
clone size: .
V gene: TRBV20-1
D gene: .
J gene: TRBJ1-1

CDR3 protein: CASTLRGGIITNEKLFF
CDR3 DNA: TGTGCCAGCACCTTGAGAGGGGGCATCATAACTAATGAAAAACTGTTTTTT
clone size: few
V gene: TRBV27
D gene: TRBD1
J gene: TRBJ1-4

CDR3 protein: CSARWGSGANVLTF
CDR3 DNA: TGCAGTGCTAGGTGGGGCTCTGGGGCCAACGTCCTGACTTTC
clone size: few
V gene: TRBV20-1
D gene: .
J gene: TRBJ2-6

CDR3 protein: CSAPSLRASADTQYF
CDR3 DNA: TGCAGTGCTCCTTCTTTGAGGGCGTCGGCAGATACGCAGTATTTT
clone size: few
V gene: TRBV20-1
D gene: .
J gene: TRBJ2-3

CDR3 protein: CASSPLTGREDEQFF
CDR3 DNA: TGTGCCAGCAGCCCACTGACAGGGAGGGAGGACGAGCAGTTCTTC
clone size: .
V gene: TRBV6-6
D gene: .
J gene: TRBJ2-1

CDR3 protein: CSARVVTGGNTIYF
CDR3 DNA: TGCAGTGCTAGAGTAGTGACCGGAGGAAACACTATATATTTT
clone size: .
V gene: TRBV20-1
D gene: .
J gene: TRBJ1-3

CDR3 protein: CASSLEGFFTDTQYF
CDR3 DNA: TGTGCCAGCAGCTTAGAAGGCTTTTTCACAGATACGCAGTATTTT
clone size: few
V gene: TRBV11-2
D gene: .
J gene: TRBJ2-3

CDR3 protein: CASSTSGKSNQPQHF
CDR3 DNA: TGTGCCAGCTCCACCAGCGGAAAAAGCAATCAGCCCCAGCATTTT
clone size: few
V gene: TRBV4-2
D gene: .
J gene: TRBJ1-5